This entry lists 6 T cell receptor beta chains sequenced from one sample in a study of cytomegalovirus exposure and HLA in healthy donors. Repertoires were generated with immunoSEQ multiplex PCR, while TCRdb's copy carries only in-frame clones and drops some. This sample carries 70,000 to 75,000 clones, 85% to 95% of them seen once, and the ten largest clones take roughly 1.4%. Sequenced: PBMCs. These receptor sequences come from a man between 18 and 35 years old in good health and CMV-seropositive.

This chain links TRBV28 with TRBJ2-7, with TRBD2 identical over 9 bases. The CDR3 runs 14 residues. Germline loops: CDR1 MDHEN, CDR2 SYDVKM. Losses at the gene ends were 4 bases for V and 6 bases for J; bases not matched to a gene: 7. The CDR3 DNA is TGTGCCAGCAGTTCTATGGGCGGGGGGGGCGAGCAGTACTTC. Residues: CASSSMGGGGEQYF.

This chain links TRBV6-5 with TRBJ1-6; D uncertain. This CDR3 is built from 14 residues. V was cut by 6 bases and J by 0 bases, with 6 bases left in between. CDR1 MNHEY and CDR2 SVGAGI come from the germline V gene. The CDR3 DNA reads TGTGCCAGCAGGGGGAGCTCCTATAATTCACCCCTCCACTTT. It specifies CASRGSSYNSPLHF.

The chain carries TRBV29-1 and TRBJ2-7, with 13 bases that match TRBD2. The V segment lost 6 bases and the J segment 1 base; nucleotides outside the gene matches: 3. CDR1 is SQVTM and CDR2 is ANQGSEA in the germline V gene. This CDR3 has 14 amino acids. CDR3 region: CSVVTSGGSYEQYF. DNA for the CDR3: TGCAGCGTGGTGACTAGCGGGGGGTCCTACGAGCAGTACTTC.

The CDR3 coding sequence is TGTGCCAGCAGCTCACCGGGACAGTTCTATGGCTACACCTTC. It is translated as CASSSPGQFYGYTF. V and J are TRBV9 and TRBJ1-2; 7 positions match TRBD1. This CDR3 comprises 14 residues. After removal of 4 bases from V and 4 bases from J, the junction contained 7 bases not matched to a gene. Germline CDR1 SGDLS, CDR2 YYNGEE.

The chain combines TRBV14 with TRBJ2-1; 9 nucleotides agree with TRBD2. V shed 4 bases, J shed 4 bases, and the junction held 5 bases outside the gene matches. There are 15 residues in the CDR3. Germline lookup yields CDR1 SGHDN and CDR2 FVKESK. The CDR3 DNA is TGTGCCAGCAGCCCATTAGCGGGGGCTTACAATGAGCAGTTCTTC. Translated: CASSPLAGAYNEQFF.

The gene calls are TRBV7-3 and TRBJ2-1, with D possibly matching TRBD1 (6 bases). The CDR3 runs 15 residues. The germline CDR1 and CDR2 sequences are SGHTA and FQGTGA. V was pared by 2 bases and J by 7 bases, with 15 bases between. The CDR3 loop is CASSLASGAANEQFF. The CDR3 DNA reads TGTGCCAGCAGCTTAGCGTCAGGGGCAGCAAATGAGCAGTTCTTC.